What follows are 10 T cell receptor beta chains derived from one specimen sequenced in a study of T-cell memory formation after mild COVID-19 (dated by TCRdb to the early 2020s). Libraries were made using 5' RACE. For sequencing, an Illumina NovaSeq 6000 was employed. The public reads were quality trimmed at Q25 with fastp and then assembled into clones with MiXCR by TCRdb, keeping productive beta chains. When rows share a CDR3 protein, they turn into one entry using the most common DNA and genes. This sample comprises 350,000 to 500,000 distinct CDR3 sequences, more than 20% of them detected only once. Of the sample, about an eighth is held by the ten largest clones. Sequencing input: PBMCs or a T cell subset sorted from them (not recorded which). These receptors all stem from an adult woman who had mild COVID-19 (a few samples of this study predate the infection). The sample titles of this study are shuffled in the database, so cell type and time point are left out; the donor was told from shared clones.

There are a few counts of this clonotype. The rearrangement links TRBV4-1 to TRBJ1-1; tentative D call: TRBD1 (6 bases). The CDR3 is 15 residues long. Trimming pared 0 bases from V and 2 bases from J, leaving 10 bases between. From germline, CDR1 is MGHRA and CDR2 YSYEKL. This CDR3 reads CASSQDQGSNTEAFF. The CDR3 region has the DNA TGCGCCAGCAGCCAAGACCAGGGGTCTAACACTGAAGCTTTCTTT.

The V gene is TRBV6-2 or TRBV6-3, the J gene TRBJ1-2, with 10 bases fitting TRBD1. The germline gives CDR1 MNHEY, CDR2 SVGEGT. J lost 6 bases, V lost 6 bases, and 10 bases had no gene match. The CDR3 covers 15 residues. The CDR3 reads CASSTGTGEVNGYTF. CDR3 DNA sequence: TGTGCCAGCAGCACCGGGACAGGGGAGGTGAATGGCTACACCTTC.

This sequence joins TRBV7-6 and TRBJ2-1; 10 nucleotides align to TRBD2. Germline V gives CDR1 SGHVS, CDR2 FNYEAQ. Trimming removed 2 bases from V and 2 bases from J; junction bases left unmatched: 3. The CDR3 consists of 16 residues. This CDR3 is CASSLSSGGTYNEQFF. CDR3 bases: TGTGCCAGCAGCTTAAGTAGCGGGGGGACCTACAATGAGCAGTTCTTC.

A few counts support this clonotype. The J gene is TRBJ2-7, the V gene TRBV4-1; 9 nucleotides agree with TRBD1. V lost 2 bases, J lost 5 bases, and 1 base stayed unmatched. The germline gives CDR1 MGHRA, CDR2 YSYEKL. This CDR3 spans 13 amino acids. CDR3 DNA: TGCGCCAGCAGCCAATGGACAGGGGACGAGCAGTACTTC. This sequence encodes CASSQWTGDEQYF.

The rearrangement links TRBV7-2 to TRBJ1-1; D is unresolved. The germline V and J ends were trimmed by 7 bases and 8 bases, with 11 bases remaining between them. In germline, CDR1 is SGHTA, CDR2 FQGNSA. The CDR3 sequence is 11 residues long. CDR3 residues: CASTFTGEAFF. The CDR3 region has the DNA TGTGCCAGCACCTTTACCGGGGAAGCTTTCTTT.

The sample holds a few counts of this clonotype. The chain employs TRBV7-2 and TRBJ2-2; possibly TRBD1 for D (7 bases). Germline V lookup: CDR1 SGHTA, CDR2 FQGNSA. The CDR3 is made up of 14 amino acids. Trimming took off 8 bases at V and 4 bases at J, with 14 bases between the two ends. The CDR3 is CASFQGGSTGELFF. CDR3 bases: TGTGCCAGCTTCCAGGGGGGTAGCACCGGGGAGCTGTTTTTT.

This clonotype was counted a few times. The chain uses TRBV29-1 and TRBJ2-3; 10 bases match TRBD1. Germline lookup yields CDR1 SQVTM and CDR2 ANQGSEA. V lost 5 bases, J lost 4 bases, and 6 bases stayed unmatched. CDR3 size: 14 residues. In DNA, the CDR3 is TGCAGCGTTAGACAGGGGGCGAGCGCAGATACGCAGTATTTT. Encoded protein: CSVRQGASADTQYF.

At least ten counts were recorded for this clonotype. The J gene is TRBJ2-3, the V gene TRBV7-8; D gene unclear. The CDR3 is 12 residues long. From germline, CDR1 is SGHVS and CDR2 FQNEAQ. V was cut by 3 bases and J by 6 bases, with 7 bases left in between. DNA of the CDR3: TGTGCCAGCAGCTTGGCCCTGGATACGCAGTATTTT. This codes for CASSLALDTQYF. The full variable domain, rest sourced from reference TRBV7-8 and TRBJ2-3, is GAGVSQSPRYKVAKRGQDVALRCDPISGHVSLFWYQQALGQGPEFLTYFQNEAQLDKSGLPSDRFFAERPEGSVSTLKIQRTQQEDSAVYLCASSLALDTQYFGPGTRLTVL.

This chain connects TRBV6-4 to TRBJ1-5; D remains ambiguous. The V end lost 2 bases, the J end lost 0 bases, and 14 bases lay between the germline ends. This CDR3 contains 17 residues. CDR1 is MRHNA, CDR2 SNTAGT, per germline. CDR3: CASSDPRRSYSNQPQHF. The CDR3 DNA sequence: TGTGCCAGCAGTGACCCAAGGAGGAGTTATAGCAATCAGCCCCAGCATTTT.

The chain recombines TRBV14 with TRBJ2-1; D possibly uses TRBD1 or TRBD2 (5 bases each). The V end was cut by 1 base, the J end by 7 bases, with 14 bases between. The CDR3 sequence is 15 residues long. Per germline, CDR1 SGHDN and CDR2 FVKESK. CDR3 coding DNA: TGTGCCAGCAGCCAAGGGGGGATCTATAGGAATGAGCAGTTCTTC. Translating it yields CASSQGGIYRNEQFF.